The 30 T cell receptor beta chains below were found in one sample sequenced in a study of cytomegalovirus exposure and HLA in healthy donors. The table came from immunoSEQ multiplex PCR; TCRdb's copy has only in-frame clones and leaves some out. This table has about 140,000 clones, 86% appearing once. The sample was PBMCs. The receptors shown here come from a man aged 18 to 30 in good health and CMV-seronegative.

The chain uses TRBV7-8 and TRBJ2-7; 7 positions agree with TRBD2. This CDR3 region has 18 residues. From germline, CDR1 is SGHVS and CDR2 FQNEAQ. With V trimmed by 5 bases and J by 6 bases, 22 bases remained unmatched. The CDR3 protein is CASSLRGLAGTTGREQYF. CDR3 sequence (DNA): TGTGCCAGCAGCCTTCGAGGGTTGGCCGGGACTACAGGTCGCGAGCAGTACTTC.

This chain joins TRBV5-1 and TRBJ1-1; 7 positions match TRBD1. The CDR3 covers 13 residues. Germline V gives CDR1 SGHRS, CDR2 YFSETQ. V shed 4 bases and J 5 bases; nucleotides not matched to a gene: 5. The CDR3 sequence is CASSPGTDTEAFF. CDR3 nucleotides: TGCGCCAGCAGCCCCGGGACAGATACTGAAGCTTTCTTT.

The rearrangement uses TRBV7-8 and TRBJ2-3, with 11 bases identical to TRBD2. The V segment lost 3 bases and the J segment 1 base; nucleotides outside the gene matches: 6. The CDR3 runs 17 residues. Germline assignment: CDR1 SGHVS and CDR2 FQNEAQ. As DNA, the CDR3 is TGTGCCAGCAGCTTTGCTTTTAGCGGGAGGGGCACAGATACGCAGTATTTT. Amino acids: CASSFAFSGRGTDTQYF.

This sequence joins TRBV4-1 and TRBJ1-1; TRBD1 matches 8 bases. Per germline, CDR1 MGHRA and CDR2 YSYEKL. The CDR3 runs 15 residues. Unmatched junction bases numbered 9, after V lost 4 bases and J lost 5 bases. CDR3 bases: TGCGCCAGCAGCCTGGATGGACAGGGCAAAACTGAAGCTTTCTTT. It specifies CASSLDGQGKTEAFF.

Here the CDR3 reads CAWIPFLGRAPGNTIYF. As DNA, the CDR3 is TGTGCCTGGATTCCCTTCCTTGGCAGGGCACCTGGAAACACCATATATTTT. The chain joins TRBV30 to TRBJ1-3; D is perhaps TRBD1 (5 bases). The CDR3 runs 17 residues. Trimming shortened V by 4 bases and J by 2 bases, and 21 bases separated the two germline ends. Germline V gene data show CDR1 as GTSNPN and CDR2 as SVGIG (reference sequence).

This sequence joins TRBV6-5 and TRBJ2-1; TRBD2 is a possible D gene (5 bases). This CDR3 has 15 residues. Trimming left V 5 bases short and J 0 bases short, with 11 bases between. Germline CDR1 MNHEY, CDR2 SVGAGI. The CDR3 loop reads CASSQIDYSYNEQFF. The CDR3 nucleotides read TGTGCCAGCAGTCAAATAGACTACTCCTACAATGAGCAGTTCTTC.

This clone was seen just once. Here the CDR3 reads CAWSEDRGYGYTF. CDR3 in DNA: TGTGCCTGGAGCGAGGACAGGGGCTATGGCTACACCTTC. J is TRBJ1-2 and V is TRBV30, with 9 bases matching TRBD1. Germline loops: CDR1 GTSNPN, CDR2 SVGIG (reference sequence). The CDR3 is 13 amino acids. V was clipped by 3 bases and J by 4 bases; unmatched bases: 3.

The CDR3 region has the DNA TGTGCCAGCAGCCCTCAGGTGGCGCGGGAGAACGGGGAGCAGTACTTC. Protein sequence: CASSPQVARENGEQYF. The chain uses TRBV28 and TRBJ2-7, with 7 positions matching TRBD2. Germline V gene sequence: CDR1 MDHEN, CDR2 SYDVKM. The trim removed 6 bases at V and 7 bases at J, leaving 18 bases unmatched. This CDR3 has 16 residues. Full variable domain (missing parts from reference TRBV28 and TRBJ2-7): DVKVTQSSRYLVKRTGEKVFLECVQDMDHENMFWYRQDPGLGLRLIYFSYDVKMKEKGDIPEGYSVSREKKERFSLILESASTNQTSMYLCASSPQVARENGEQYFGPGTRLTVT.

This clone was observed a single time. The rearrangement joins TRBV9 to TRBJ1-6, with D possibly TRBD1 on 6 matching bases. V was clipped by 3 bases and J by 8 bases, with 6 bases between them. The germline gives CDR1 SGDLS, CDR2 YYNGEE. This CDR3 has 12 residues. CDR3 sequence: CASSEGDSPLHF. Here the CDR3 DNA reads TGTGCCAGCAGCGAGGGGGATTCACCCCTCCACTTT.

This chain links TRBV5-6 with TRBJ2-7, with 7 bases aligning to TRBD2. The length of the CDR3 is 18 residues. The ends lost 4 bases at V and 0 bases at J; junction bases unmatched: 16. Germline CDR1 is SGHDT and CDR2 is YYEEEE. Written as DNA, the CDR3 is TGTGCCAGCAGCGCAAACCGGGGGGTCTGGAGGGGCTCCTACGAGCAGTACTTC. This sequence encodes CASSANRGVWRGSYEQYF.

The genes are TRBV6-5 and TRBJ2-5; D is ambiguous. This CDR3 region has 15 residues. The V gene's germline CDR1 is MNHEY and CDR2 SVGAGI. Trimming stripped 0 bases from V and 7 bases from J, with 15 bases between. In DNA form, the CDR3 reads TGTGCCAGCAGTTACTCGGTCTTAACCCCGAGGACCCAGTACTTC. Amino acids: CASSYSVLTPRTQYF.

This clone occurred once. The chain combines TRBV5-6 with TRBJ1-2; TRBD1 matches at 8 bases. V shed 0 bases and J 1 base; nucleotides not matched to a gene: 11. CDR1 SGHDT and CDR2 YYEEEE come from the germline V gene. The CDR3 loop spans 18 amino acids. CDR3 coding DNA: TGTGCCAGCAGCTTGGCTGGGTTCCAGGGGGCGTATAACTATGGCTACACCTTC. Translating gives CASSLAGFQGAYNYGYTF.

The chain uses TRBV5-6 and TRBJ2-1, with 13 bases identical to TRBD2. The CDR3 loop spans 15 amino acids. Germline V gene lookup returns CDR1 SGHDT and CDR2 YYEEEE. V lost 6 bases and J lost 8; bases outside the gene matches: 8. This CDR3 reads CASNSGTSGTDEQFF. In nucleotides, the CDR3 is TGTGCCAGCAACTCCGGGACTAGCGGGACCGATGAGCAGTTCTTC.

This clone was counted many times. The chain uses TRBV4-1 and TRBJ2-1; 7 bases line up with TRBD1. Germline trimming cut 2 bases from V and 7 bases from J; bases unmatched to any gene: 5. This CDR3 has 14 residues. Germline loops: CDR1 MGHRA, CDR2 YSYEKL. CDR3 amino acids: CASSQLTGVNEQFF. CDR3 bases: TGCGCCAGCAGCCAACTCACAGGGGTAAATGAGCAGTTCTTC.

This chain links TRBV9 with TRBJ2-7, with D perhaps TRBD2 (5 bases). The CDR3 has 14 amino acids. Germline loops: CDR1 SGDLS, CDR2 YYNGEE. Trimming shortened V by 0 bases and J by 2 bases, and 9 bases separated the two germline ends. The CDR3 sequence is CASSVAGVPYEQYF. The CDR3 DNA is TGTGCCAGCAGCGTAGCCGGGGTCCCCTACGAGCAGTACTTC.

CDR3 sequence: CASTRGGYEQYF. For the CDR3, the DNA is TGTGCCAGCACTCGAGGAGGATACGAGCAGTACTTC. This chain uses TRBV6-1 with TRBJ2-7; possible D gene TRBD2, 5 bases. This CDR3 comprises 12 residues. The V gene's germline CDR1 is MNHNS and CDR2 SASEGT. Trimming cost V 7 bases and J 4 bases, with 11 bases left between them.

V gene TRBV10-3 combines with J gene TRBJ2-6, with 7 bases lining up with TRBD1. V was pared by 3 bases and J by 0 bases, with 11 bases of the junction left unmatched. This CDR3 region has 19 residues. CDR1 and CDR2 (germline): ENHRY, SYGVKD. The CDR3 DNA reads TGTGCCATCAGTGACCTCCGAACAGGGGTCTACTCTGGGGCCAACGTCCTGACTTTC. This translates into CAISDLRTGVYSGANVLTF.

The V gene is TRBV6-1, the J gene TRBJ2-7; 12 nucleotides match TRBD1. J lost 4 bases, V lost 6 bases, and 7 bases had no gene match. This CDR3 contains 15 residues. CDR1 is MNHNS, CDR2 SASEGT, per germline. The CDR3 reads CASSAGTGGKYEQYF. The DNA of the CDR3 is TGTGCCAGCAGCGCGGGGACAGGGGGCAAGTACGAGCAGTACTTC.

The sample holds a few counts of this clone. The CDR3 sequence is CASSEPRATSWGYGYTF. The DNA for the CDR3 is TGTGCCAGCAGTGAGCCCAGGGCCACGTCATGGGGCTATGGCTACACCTTC. The chain is built from TRBV6-1 and TRBJ1-2, with D perhaps TRBD1 (5 bases). This CDR3 comprises 17 residues. V was clipped by 3 bases and J by 4 bases, with 21 bases between them. Looked up from germline, CDR1 is MNHNS and CDR2 is SASEGT.

The CDR3 reads CASLMTTYNSPLHF. CDR3 nucleotides: TGTGCCAGCCTAATGACAACTTATAATTCACCCCTCCACTTT. The chain couples TRBV6-6 to TRBJ1-6; no clear D gene. The V and J ends lost 8 bases and 4 bases respectively, with 12 bases between them. CDR3 length: 14 residues. Germline CDR1 is MNHNY and CDR2 is SVGAGI (reference sequence).

The gene calls are TRBV19 and TRBJ1-6; 8 positions agree with TRBD1. The CDR3 sequence is 15 residues long. V lost 5 bases to trimming and J lost 7 bases; unmatched junction nucleotides: 7. CDR1 and CDR2 (germline): LNHDA, SQIVND (reference sequence). The CDR3 region has the DNA TGTGCCAGTAGTCCCCGGACAGGGTACAATTCACCCCTCCACTTT. Encoded protein: CASSPRTGYNSPLHF.

The rearrangement uses TRBV2 and TRBJ1-1, with 7 bases matching TRBD1. There are 13 residues in the CDR3. In germline, CDR1 is SNHLY, CDR2 FYNNEI. J gave up 6 bases and V 8 bases, and 9 bases lay outside the gene matches. As DNA, the CDR3 is TGTGCCAGCCCGGCGAACAGGGGTGCTGAAGCTTTCTTT. The encoded protein is CASPANRGAEAFF.

This chain connects TRBV2 to TRBJ2-2; D gene ambiguous. CDR3 length: 13 amino acids. V lost 5 bases and J 6 bases, leaving 10 bases between the germline ends. Germline CDR1 SNHLY, CDR2 FYNNEI. The CDR3 loop is CASSIDKSGELFF. CDR3 sequence (DNA): TGTGCCAGCAGTATAGACAAATCCGGGGAGCTGTTTTTT. The complete variable domain, with remaining parts taken from reference TRBV2 and TRBJ2-2, reads EPEVTQTPSHQVTQMGQEVILRCVPISNHLYFYWYRQILGQKVEFLVSFYNNEISEKSEIFDDQFSVERPDGSNFTLKIRSTKLEDSAMYFCASSIDKSGELFFGEGSRLTVL.

The chain uses TRBV18 and TRBJ1-1; no clear D gene. Germline V CDR1 and CDR2: KGHSH, LQKENI. V lost 3 bases and J lost 2, with 10 bases in between. The CDR3 runs to 14 residues. CDR3 residues: CASSPGRGNTEAFF. The CDR3 region has the DNA TGTGCCAGCTCACCCGGACGGGGAAACACTGAAGCTTTCTTT.

The chain has TRBV13 and TRBJ2-7; 7 nucleotides agree with TRBD1. CDR1 and CDR2 from the germline V gene are PRHDT and FYEKMQ (reference sequence). Unmatched junction bases numbered 3, after V lost 5 bases and J lost 5 bases. The CDR3 contains 12 residues. As DNA, the CDR3 is TGTGCCAGCAGCCCCGGACAGGACGAGCAGTACTTC. This gives the protein CASSPGQDEQYF.

This chain joins TRBV30 and TRBJ1-3; possibly TRBD1 for D (6 bases). Germline lookup yields CDR1 GTSNPN and CDR2 SVGIG (reference sequence). Trimming took 5 bases from V and 2 from J, leaving 10 bases between them. The CDR3 spans 13 residues. CDR3 in amino acids: CAWDEGAGNTIYF. The CDR3 nucleotides read TGTGCCTGGGATGAGGGGGCTGGAAACACCATATATTTT.

V is TRBV5-1 and J is TRBJ2-2, with a weak D call TRBD2 (6 bases). The CDR3 sequence is 12 residues long. Germline loops: CDR1 SGHRS, CDR2 YFSETQ. V was pared by 7 bases and J by 8 bases, with 12 bases between. The CDR3 is CASAPSVGELFF. The CDR3 region has the DNA TGCGCCAGCGCCCCTAGCGTTGGGGAGCTGTTTTTT.

This rearrangement joins TRBV7-9 to TRBJ2-1; no firm D call. The length of the CDR3 is 15 residues. From germline, CDR1 is SEHNR and CDR2 FQNEAQ (reference sequence). The ends were cut back, 8 bases at V and 0 bases at J, with 14 bases in the middle. CDR3 DNA sequence: TGTGCCAGCGACTCCAAGACTGGCTCCTACAATGAGCAGTTCTTC. It specifies CASDSKTGSYNEQFF. Full variable domain (missing parts from reference TRBV7-9 and TRBJ2-1): DTGVSQNPRHKITKRGQNVTFRCDPISEHNRLYWYRQTLGQGPEFLTYFQNEAQLEKSRLLSDRFSAERPKGSFSTLEIQRTEQGDSAMYLCASDSKTGSYNEQFFGPGTRLTVL.

This clone was observed once. CDR3 in amino acids: CATSWAGYNEQFF. CDR3 nucleotides: TGTGCCACCTCGTGGGCGGGTTACAATGAGCAGTTCTTC. This chain links TRBV2 with TRBJ2-1, with TRBD2 as a possible D gene (5 bases). CDR1 is SNHLY and CDR2 is FYNNEI in the germline V gene. The length of the CDR3 is 13 residues. The V gene lost 10 bases and the J gene lost 4 bases, with 14 bases spanning the gap.

The gene calls are TRBV5-8 and TRBJ2-1; unclear D gene. Per the germline V gene, CDR1 is SGHTS and CDR2 is YDEGEE. The CDR3 loop spans 12 amino acids. Trimming removed 4 bases from V and 3 bases from J, with 5 bases in between. CDR3 region: CASSIYYNEQFF. CDR3 bases: TGTGCCAGCAGCATATACTACAATGAGCAGTTCTTC.